The 5 T cell receptor beta chains below were found in one sample sequenced in a study of siplizumab effects on memory and regulatory T cells (dated by TCRdb to the late 2010s). Library creation used the immunoSEQ multiplex PCR assay. As stored in TCRdb, this immuneACCESS dataset retains in-frame rearrangements with V and J assigned. A fraction of the clones does not appear; measured against another copy, unresolved V genes explain less than half of the discrepancy, and the remainder lacks a known reason. The sample contains 100,000 to 120,000 clones, just under 95% of them found a single time. The ten largest clones take up 1.3% of the sample. The source material was CD4+ T cells sorted from blood. These receptors all stem from a human donor in good health.

J is TRBJ1-3 and V is TRBV5-1; tentative D call: TRBD1 (6 bases). The CDR3 is made up of 15 amino acids. The germline V gene encodes CDR1 SGHRS and CDR2 YFSETQ. Trimming removed 1 base from V and 0 bases from J, with 8 bases in between. The CDR3 DNA is TGCGCCAGCAGCTTGCGGACAGACTCTGGAAACACCATATATTTT. This encodes CASSLRTDSGNTIYF.

The table lists this clone with a count of one. The chain couples TRBV7-2 to TRBJ1-6; D is undetermined. The germline gives CDR1 SGHTA, CDR2 FQGNSA. The CDR3 consists of 19 residues. V lost 2 bases, J lost 0 bases, and 17 bases lay in between. CDR3 nucleotide sequence: TGTGCCAGCAGCTTATCTCGCGGGTACCAAAGCTCCTATAATTCACCCCTCCACTTT. Translating it yields CASSLSRGYQSSYNSPLHF.

The CDR3 sequence: CATSRDGESGNTIYF. In nucleotides, the CDR3 is TGTGCCACCAGCAGAGATGGGGAATCTGGAAACACCATATATTTT. The V call is TRBV15, the J call TRBJ1-3; D not certain. Germline V gene data show CDR1 as LNHNV and CDR2 as YYDKDF (reference sequence). V was pared by 0 bases and J by 1 base, with 7 bases between. The CDR3 is 15 amino acids.

The chain joins TRBV5-1 to TRBJ1-1; D is ambiguous. The V end lost 7 bases, the J end lost 0 bases, and 10 bases lay between the germline ends. In germline, CDR1 is SGHRS, CDR2 YFSETQ. The CDR3 is 13 residues long. In nucleotides, the CDR3 is TGCGCCAGCGCTGAGGGTGTGAACACTGAAGCTTTCTTT. It codes for CASAEGVNTEAFF.

The CDR3 DNA follows: TGCGCCAGCAGTGAGAGACTAGCGGACACAGATACGCAGTATTTT. Amino acid sequence: CASSERLADTDTQYF. The V gene is TRBV10-2, the J gene TRBJ2-3; 9 bases align to TRBD2. Germline CDR1 is WSHSY and CDR2 is SAAADI. The CDR3 is 15 amino acids. J was trimmed by 2 bases and V by 2 bases; bases with no gene match: 2.